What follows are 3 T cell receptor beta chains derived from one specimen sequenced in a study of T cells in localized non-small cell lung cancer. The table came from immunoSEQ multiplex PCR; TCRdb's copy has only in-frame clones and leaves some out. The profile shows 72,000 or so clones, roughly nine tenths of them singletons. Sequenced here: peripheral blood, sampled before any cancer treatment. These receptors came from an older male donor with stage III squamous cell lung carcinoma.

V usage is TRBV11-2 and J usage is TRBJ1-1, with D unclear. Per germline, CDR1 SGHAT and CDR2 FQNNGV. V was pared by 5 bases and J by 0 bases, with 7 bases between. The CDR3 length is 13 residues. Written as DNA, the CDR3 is TGTGCCAGCAGCGTTACAGTGAACACTGAAGCTTTCTTT. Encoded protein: CASSVTVNTEAFF.

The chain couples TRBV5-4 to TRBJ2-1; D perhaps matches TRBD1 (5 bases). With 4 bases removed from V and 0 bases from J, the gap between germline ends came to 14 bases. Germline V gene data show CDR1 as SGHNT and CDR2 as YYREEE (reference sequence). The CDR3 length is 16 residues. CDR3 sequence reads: CASSRGSPSSYNEQFF. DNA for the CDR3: TGTGCCAGCAGCAGGGGAAGTCCTAGCTCCTACAATGAGCAGTTCTTC.

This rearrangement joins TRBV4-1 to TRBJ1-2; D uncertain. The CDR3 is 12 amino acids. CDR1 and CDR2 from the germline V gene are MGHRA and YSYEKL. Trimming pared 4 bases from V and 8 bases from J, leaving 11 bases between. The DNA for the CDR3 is TGCGCCAGCAGCCCTAAGGGAGGGGGCTACACCTTC. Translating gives CASSPKGGGYTF.